This T cell receptor beta chain was captured in a study of blood T cell repertoires in COVID-19. Overall study: The United States, Italy and Spain provided the acute and convalescent COVID-19 samples.

Authors' analysis steps: Reference gene primer amplification gave nucleated cell count estimates. This table comes from immunoSEQ multiplex PCR, and its TCRdb copy is limited to in-frame clones, with some not included. The V and J calls and clone size are taken from that table; D and trimming were inferred from the DNA. This repertoire shows 320,000 or so clones, roughly 84% found once; its top ten account for under 1.3%. Germline V gene lookup returns CDR1 LNHDA and CDR2 SQIVND (reference sequence). V lost 5 bases, J lost 3 bases, and 6 bases stayed unmatched. There are 15 residues in the CDR3. This sequence was found in a woman younger than 45 who had recovered from COVID-19. The rearrangement uses TRBV19 and TRBJ2-3, with 9 bases lining up with TRBD2. The source material was PBMCs or T cells enriched from blood (not recorded which). The CDR3 loop is CASSLPSGETDTQYF. CDR3 DNA: TGTGCCAGTAGTCTCCCTAGCGGGGAGACAGATACGCAGTATTTT.